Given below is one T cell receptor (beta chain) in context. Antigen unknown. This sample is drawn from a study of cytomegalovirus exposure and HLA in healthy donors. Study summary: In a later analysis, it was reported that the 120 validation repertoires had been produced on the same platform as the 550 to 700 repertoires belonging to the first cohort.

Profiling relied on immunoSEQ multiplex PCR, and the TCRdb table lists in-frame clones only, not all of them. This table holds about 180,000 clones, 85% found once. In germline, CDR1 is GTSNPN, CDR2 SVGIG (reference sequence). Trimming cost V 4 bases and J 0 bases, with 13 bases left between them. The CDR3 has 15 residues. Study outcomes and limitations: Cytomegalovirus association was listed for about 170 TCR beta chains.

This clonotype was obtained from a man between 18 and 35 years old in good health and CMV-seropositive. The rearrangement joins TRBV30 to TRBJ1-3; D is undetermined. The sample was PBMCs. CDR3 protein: CAWKIYGDSGNTIYF. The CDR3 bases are TGTGCCTGGAAGATATACGGAGACTCTGGAAACACCATATATTTT.